The clone carrying this TCR beta chain was recorded once. Only CD45RO-negative cells positively selected for CCR7 counted as naive CD8 cells, so terminally differentiated effector memory CD45RA+ cells were excluded. The sample comes from a study of shared clonotypes between healthy human individuals. Sequencing used immunoSEQ multiplex PCR; TCRdb keeps in-frame clones, though not all of them. The repertoire consists of about 2.2 million clones, with 85% to 95% occurring once and the leading ten covering under 2%. CDR3 length: 14 residues. Trimming shortened V by 7 bases and J by 2 bases, and 11 bases separated the two germline ends. Germline V gene data show CDR1 as WNHNN and CDR2 as SYGVQD (reference sequence).

Sequenced: naive CD8+ T cells from PBMCs. The chain couples TRBV10-1 to TRBJ2-2, with D tentatively TRBD2 (6 bases). The source of this sequence is a man aged 18 to 35 in good health. Some clones in this sample may be carry-over from other donors' samples. The CDR3: CASTSGPNTGELFF. CDR3 nucleotide sequence: TGCGCCAGCACCAGCGGGCCTAACACCGGGGAGCTGTTTTTT.